This passage covers 18 T cell receptor beta chains from one sample sequenced in a study of CD8 T cells in ankylosing spondylitis. Via MiXCR, TCRdb re-called the 5' RACE reads, giving one row per CDR3 protein. The sample has about 160,000 distinct CDR3 sequences; 44% are singletons. The sample taken for sequencing was synovial fluid, either unsorted or a sorted T cell fraction (not recorded which). All receptors come from a male donor with ankylosing spondylitis.

The gene calls are TRBV3-1 and TRBJ1-2; D perhaps matches TRBD1 (6 bases). The CDR3 runs 16 residues. V was cut by 6 bases and J by 4 bases, with 21 bases left in between. Germline CDR1 reads LGHDT; CDR2 reads YNNKEL (reference sequence). The CDR3 nucleotides are TGTGCCAGCAGTCCAAGTTTGACAGGATGGACCTATGGCTACACCTTC. It specifies CASSPSLTGWTYGYTF.

This clonotype was seen more than once but under ten times. V usage is TRBV10-3 and J usage is TRBJ2-1; 9 nucleotides line up with TRBD2. With V trimmed by 6 bases and J by 8 bases, 8 bases remained unmatched. Germline lookup yields CDR1 ENHRY and CDR2 SYGVKD. The CDR3 is 14 amino acids. The CDR3 is CAISPRRGGDEQFF. The DNA of the CDR3 is TGTGCCATCAGCCCCCGGCGGGGGGGTGATGAGCAGTTCTTC.

This chain connects TRBV28 to TRBJ1-1; no clear D gene. From germline, CDR1 is MDHEN and CDR2 SYDVKM. The V and J ends lost 3 bases and 0 bases respectively, with 8 bases between them. The CDR3 spans 14 residues. In DNA form, the CDR3 reads TGTGCCAGCAGTTTTATTATGGTGAACACTGAAGCTTTCTTT. Protein product: CASSFIMVNTEAFF.

This clonotype was counted only a few times. The rearrangement joins TRBV12-3 or TRBV12-4 to TRBJ2-1, with 9 bases matching TRBD1. V shed 6 bases, J shed 6 bases, and the junction held 3 bases outside the gene matches. The CDR3 runs to 13 residues. The CDR3 region is CASSGTGPNEQFF. The CDR3 region has the DNA TGTGCCAGCAGCGGGACAGGGCCCAATGAGCAGTTCTTC.

V and J are TRBV7-9 and TRBJ1-6, with D possibly matching TRBD1 (5 bases). The germline V gene encodes CDR1 SEHNR and CDR2 FQNEAQ (reference sequence). This CDR3 contains 12 residues. CDR3 sequence reads: CAGEGLDSPLHF. CDR3 nucleotides: TGTGCAGGGGAGGGGTTAGATTCACCCCTCCACTTT.

The chain employs TRBV30 and TRBJ2-2; unclear D gene. This CDR3 is built from 11 residues. V was cut by 2 bases and J by 5 bases, with 3 bases left in between. Germline CDR1 and CDR2: GTSNPN and SVGIG (reference sequence). CDR3 residues: CAWSPTGELFF. The CDR3 DNA sequence: TGTGCCTGGAGTCCGACCGGGGAGCTGTTTTTT. Looking up the rest from reference TRBV30 and TRBJ2-2 gives the full variable domain: SQTIHQWPATLVQPVGSPLSLECTVEGTSNPNLYWYRQAAGRGLQLLFYSVGIGQISSEVPQNLSASRPQDRQFILSSKKLLLSDSGFYLCAWSPTGELFFGEGSRLTVL.

The chain uses TRBV12-3 or TRBV12-4 and TRBJ2-2, with 15 bases that match TRBD2. The CDR3 consists of 19 residues. The trim removed 6 bases at V and 6 bases at J, leaving 14 bases unmatched. CDR3 DNA sequence: TGTGCCAGCAGCCAGGGGACTAGCGGGAGGAAAGGGCCACCCGGGGAGCTGTTTTTT. It translates to CASSQGTSGRKGPPGELFF.

The V call is TRBV12-3 or TRBV12-4, the J call TRBJ1-2, with 10 positions matching TRBD1. The CDR3 loop spans 18 amino acids. J was trimmed by 2 bases and V by 1 base; bases with no gene match: 10. DNA for the CDR3: TGTGCCAGCAGTTTAGATGGGGACAGGGGCGGGAGGAACTATGGCTACACCTTC. Translating gives CASSLDGDRGGRNYGYTF.

The chain joins TRBV5-1 to TRBJ1-3, with a tentative D call TRBD1 (5 bases). Germline CDR1 SGHRS, CDR2 YFSETQ. The CDR3 consists of 17 residues. V was cut by 4 bases and J by 0 bases, with 17 bases left in between. CDR3 DNA: TGCGCCAGCAGCCCTTGGCCGGGACGGAACTCTGGAAACACCATATATTTT. Its translation: CASSPWPGRNSGNTIYF.

The rearrangement links TRBV12-3 or TRBV12-4 to TRBJ2-1; the match to TRBD2 covers 8 bases. The length of the CDR3 is 13 residues. V was clipped by 6 bases and J by 10 bases; unmatched bases: 8. The CDR3, as DNA: TGTGCCAGCAGGGAGCGGGGGAGGCCCGAGCAGTTCTTC. Protein product: CASRERGRPEQFF.

There are a few counts of this clonotype. V gene TRBV7-8 combines with J gene TRBJ2-2; D possibly uses TRBD1 or TRBD2 (5 bases each). Deletions cut 0 bases from V and 4 bases from J, with 12 bases between. The germline CDR1 and CDR2 sequences are SGHVS and FQNEAQ. The CDR3 is made up of 16 amino acids. This CDR3 is CASSLATWDLTGELFF. CDR3 in DNA: TGTGCCAGCAGCTTAGCTACCTGGGACCTCACCGGGGAGCTGTTTTTT.

This chain connects TRBV18 to TRBJ2-7, with 7 bases fitting TRBD1. This CDR3 spans 14 amino acids. The V and J ends lost 1 base and 2 bases, in that order; junction bases with no gene match: 2. The germline CDR1 and CDR2 sequences are KGHSH and LQKENI. The CDR3: CASSPQDRAYEQYF. The CDR3 coding sequence is TGTGCCAGCTCACCACAAGACAGGGCCTACGAGCAGTACTTC.

The V gene is TRBV9, the J gene TRBJ1-6; D might be TRBD1 (5 bases). Trimming cost V 0 bases and J 5 bases, with 9 bases left between them. Germline loops: CDR1 SGDLS, CDR2 YYNGEE. The CDR3 sequence is 15 residues long. Here the CDR3 reads CASSVAGGDNSPLHF. CDR3 nucleotides: TGTGCCAGCAGCGTAGCAGGAGGGGATAATTCACCCCTCCACTTT.

This clonotype was seen a few times. The chain is built from TRBV19 and TRBJ2-1; the match to TRBD2 covers 12 bases. This CDR3 has 15 amino acids. Trimming cost V 6 bases and J 4 bases; bases outside gene matches: 4. Germline V gives CDR1 LNHDA, CDR2 SQIVND (reference sequence). The CDR3: CASSFLAGGYNEQFF. The CDR3 DNA is TGTGCCAGTAGCTTCCTAGCGGGAGGGTACAATGAGCAGTTCTTC.

The chain employs TRBV4-1 and TRBJ1-2; D is ambiguous. Trimming took 0 bases from V and 3 from J, leaving 8 bases between them. This CDR3 contains 14 residues. In germline, CDR1 is MGHRA, CDR2 YSYEKL. CDR3 sequence reads: CASSQEGRYYGYTF. The CDR3 bases are TGCGCCAGCAGCCAAGAGGGGAGATACTATGGCTACACCTTC.

In this sample, this clonotype turned up a few times. A clone one base away is much larger, so this may be a read error. The chain couples TRBV12-3 or TRBV12-4 to TRBJ1-1; the D is unclear. The CDR3 has 11 amino acids. The germline V and J ends were trimmed by 4 bases and 3 bases, with 3 bases remaining between them. This chain's CDR3 is CASSSYTEAFF. The CDR3 coding sequence is TGTGCCAGCAGTTCCTACACTGAAGCTTTCTTT.

This clonotype was recorded a few times. The J gene is TRBJ1-2, the V gene TRBV5-6, with a possible D match to TRBD1 (5 bases). The length of the CDR3 is 14 residues. CDR1 SGHDT and CDR2 YYEEEE come from the germline V gene. Trimming removed 2 bases at V and 3 bases at J, with 11 bases between. CDR3 amino acids: CASSFQGGDYGYTF. The CDR3 bases are TGTGCCAGCAGCTTCCAGGGTGGGGACTATGGCTACACCTTC.

The J gene is TRBJ1-1, the V gene TRBV6-1; perhaps TRBD1 as D (6 bases). The V end lost 4 bases, the J end lost 8 bases, and 20 bases lay between the germline ends. The CDR3 loop spans 15 amino acids. Looked up from germline, CDR1 is MNHNS and CDR2 is SASEGT. The CDR3 bases are TGTGCCAGCAGTGTTAACCGGGACAAGGGCCTAGAAGCTTTCTTT. This sequence encodes CASSVNRDKGLEAFF.